The 6 T cell receptor beta chains given below trace back to one sample, sequenced in a study of breast tumors, draining lymph nodes, adjacent tissues. Samples came from axillary lymph nodes draining the breast cancer. TCRdb passed the multiplex PCR reads through MiXCR, listing each CDR3 protein once. The sample contains roughly 80,000 distinct CDR3 sequences, approximately 19% of which appear only once. Material for sequencing was axillary lymph node tissue. The receptors shown here come from a female donor with breast cancer. Some clones in this sample may be carry-over from other donors' samples.

With respect to this clonotype: The junction departs from germline at one end; a sequencing error may be responsible. The V and J genes are TRBV20-1 and TRBJ2-7, with TRBD2 identical over 14 bases. In germline, CDR1 is DFQATT, CDR2 SNEGSKA (reference sequence). The CDR3 contains 15 residues. This CDR3 reads CSARGTSGGYYEQYF. The CDR3 DNA follows: TGCAGCGCTAGGGGGACTAGCGGGGGTTACTACGAGCAGTACTTC.

Many counts were recorded for this clonotype. The genes are TRBV30 and TRBJ1-2; D not resolved. The CDR3 contains 12 residues. V lost 0 bases, J lost 7 bases, and 9 bases lay in between. Looked up from germline, CDR1 is GTSNPN and CDR2 is SVGIG (reference sequence). The CDR3 DNA reads TGTGCCTGGAGTGTGAATGTGGGTGGCTACACCTTC. Translation gives CAWSVNVGGYTF.

The chain employs TRBV6-2 or TRBV6-3 and TRBJ2-5, with no clear D. The CDR3 sequence is 13 residues long. V was clipped by 6 bases and J by 2 bases, with 10 bases between them. Germline V lookup: CDR1 MNHEY, CDR2 SVGEGT. CDR3 sequence (DNA): TGTGCCAGCAGCCGCCCCCAGCAAGAGACCCAGTACTTC. Its translation: CASSRPQQETQYF.

This clonotype appeared a few times. The rearrangement uses TRBV3-1 and TRBJ2-7; TRBD2 agrees at 11 bases. CDR1 is LGHDT, CDR2 YNNKEL, per germline (reference sequence). There are 16 residues in the CDR3. Trimming at V came to 3 bases and at J to 5 bases, leaving 9 bases not matched to a gene. The CDR3 loop reads CASSQVYSGRANEQYF. The CDR3 region has the DNA TGTGCCAGCAGCCAGGTCTATAGCGGGAGGGCCAACGAGCAGTACTTC.

This clonotype was detected many times. This chain's CDR3 is CASSLTSGGRTDTQYF. The DNA of the CDR3 is TGTGCCAGCAGCTTAACTAGCGGGGGACGCACAGATACGCAGTATTTT. This chain links TRBV5-6 with TRBJ2-3; the match to TRBD2 covers 11 bases. Germline CDR1 SGHDT, CDR2 YYEEEE. The CDR3 runs 16 residues. The ends lost 2 bases at V and 1 base at J; junction bases unmatched: 3.

This clonotype was picked up many times. V gene TRBV10-3 combines with J gene TRBJ2-1; tentative D call: TRBD1 (6 bases). The CDR3 covers 16 residues. Trimming took off 0 bases at V and 3 bases at J, with 12 bases between the two ends. Looked up from germline, CDR1 is ENHRY and CDR2 is SYGVKD. Here the CDR3 reads CAISESSGGLYNEQFF. Written as DNA, the CDR3 is TGTGCCATCAGTGAGTCGAGTGGGGGCCTCTACAATGAGCAGTTCTTC.